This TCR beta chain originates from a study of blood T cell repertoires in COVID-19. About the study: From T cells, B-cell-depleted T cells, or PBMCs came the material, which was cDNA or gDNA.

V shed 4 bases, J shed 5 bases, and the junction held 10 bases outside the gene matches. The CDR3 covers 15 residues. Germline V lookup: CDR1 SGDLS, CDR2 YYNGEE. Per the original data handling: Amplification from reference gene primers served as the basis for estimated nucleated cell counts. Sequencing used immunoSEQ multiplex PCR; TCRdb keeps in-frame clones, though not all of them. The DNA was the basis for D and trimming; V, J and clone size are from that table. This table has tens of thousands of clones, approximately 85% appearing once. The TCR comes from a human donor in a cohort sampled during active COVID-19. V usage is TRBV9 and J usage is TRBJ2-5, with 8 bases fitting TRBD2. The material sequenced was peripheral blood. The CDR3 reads CASSMLGLEGETQYF. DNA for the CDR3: TGTGCCAGCAGCATGCTGGGACTAGAGGGGGAGACCCAGTACTTC. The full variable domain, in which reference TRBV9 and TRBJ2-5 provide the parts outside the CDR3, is DSGVTQTPKHLITATGQRVTLRCSPRSGDLSVYWYQQSLDQGLQFLIQYYNGEERAKGNILERFSAQQFPDLHSELNLSSLELGDSALYFCASSMLGLEGETQYFGPGTRLLVL.